A selection of T cell receptor beta chains follows, all from one sample in a study of Ad26.COV2.S vaccination and SARS-CoV-2 variants. Data came from immunoSEQ multiplex PCR; TCRdb stores just in-frame clones and leaves some out. The sample records about 480,000 clones, 70% to 90% being singletons. This material consisted of peripheral blood, taken in a trial of Ad26.COV2.S vaccine versus placebo. Receptors originate from a person aged 18-65 years who received the Ad26.COV2.S COVID-19 vaccine or a placebo. CDR3s include the opening cysteine and the closing phenylalanine or tryptophan. D genes are given only for firm matches. The size of a clone is reported for some rows only, either as once, few or many, or as a class for expanded clones.

clone_size: NA; v_call: TRBV3-1/TRBV3-2; j_call: TRBJ1-2; d_call: NA; cdr3_nt: TGTGCCAGCAGCCAAGACACCTCTCTCCCCCGCTACACCTTC; cdr3_aa: CASSQDTSLPRYTF
clone_size: NA; v_call: TRBV28; j_call: TRBJ1-3; d_call: TRBD1; cdr3_nt: TGTGCCAGCATTCGGACAGGGACTAGCTCTGGAAACACCATATATTTT; cdr3_aa: CASIRTGTSSGNTIYF
clone_size: NA; v_call: TRBV30; j_call: TRBJ2-7; d_call: NA; cdr3_nt: TGTGCCTGGAGTGTAGATCCGGGGACCCACGAGCAGTACTTC; cdr3_aa: CAWSVDPGTHEQYF
clone_size: once; v_call: TRBV7-2; j_call: TRBJ2-2; d_call: NA; cdr3_nt: TGTGCCAGCAGCTTAGCCGGACAAATTGGGACCGGGGAGCTGTTTTTT; cdr3_aa: CASSLAGQIGTGELFF
clone_size: NA; v_call: TRBV9; j_call: TRBJ2-2; d_call: TRBD2; cdr3_nt: TGTGCCAGCAGCGTAGGCCAGCGGGAGGCCCGGGGGCTGTTTTTT; cdr3_aa: CASSVGQREARGLFF
clone_size: NA; v_call: TRBV4-3; j_call: TRBJ2-1; d_call: NA; cdr3_nt: TGCGCCAGCAGCCAAGAATTTACCAGCAATGAGCAGTTCTTC; cdr3_aa: CASSQEFTSNEQFF
clone_size: NA; v_call: TRBV21-1; j_call: TRBJ1-1; d_call: NA; cdr3_nt: TGTGCCAGCAGCACCCGGGACAGGGAATTCGGTAGTTGTGTCAACACTGAAGCTTTCTTT; cdr3_aa: CASSTRDREFGSCVNTEAFF
clone_size: NA; v_call: TRBV7-3; j_call: TRBJ2-3; d_call: NA; cdr3_nt: TGTGCCAGCAGCTTAAGAGGGGAAGCGTCAGATACGCAGTATTTT; cdr3_aa: CASSLRGEASDTQYF
clone_size: NA; v_call: TRBV28; j_call: TRBJ1-5; d_call: TRBD1; cdr3_nt: TGTGCCAGCAGTGCCGAACAGGGGGCAGGGGGTCAGCCCCAGCATTTT; cdr3_aa: CASSAEQGAGGQPQHF
clone_size: once; v_call: TRBV25-1; j_call: TRBJ1-3; d_call: NA; cdr3_nt: TGTGCCAGCAGTGTTCCGTCGGGGGGGTCTGGAAACACCATATATTTT; cdr3_aa: CASSVPSGGSGNTIYF
clone_size: NA; v_call: TRBV7-2; j_call: TRBJ1-2; d_call: NA; cdr3_nt: TGTGCCAGCAGCCGTCTGGGGGACGGCTATGGCTACACCTTC; cdr3_aa: CASSRLGDGYGYTF
clone_size: NA; v_call: TRBV4-1; j_call: TRBJ2-7; d_call: TRBD2; cdr3_nt: TGCGCCAGCAGCCAGATAGCGGGAGACCTCTCCTACGAGCAGTACTTC; cdr3_aa: CASSQIAGDLSYEQYF
clone_size: NA; v_call: TRBV6-6; j_call: TRBJ1-5; d_call: TRBD1; cdr3_nt: TGTGCCAGCAGGCCCGCGACAGGGCGGCATCAGCCCCAGCATTTT; cdr3_aa: CASRPATGRHQPQHF
clone_size: NA; v_call: TRBV11-2; j_call: TRBJ1-6; d_call: TRBD1; cdr3_nt: TGTGCCAGCAGCTCACGGAGACAGGGTGGCTCCTATAATTCACCCCTCCACTTT; cdr3_aa: CASSSRRQGGSYNSPLHF
clone_size: NA; v_call: TRBV11-2; j_call: TRBJ2-7; d_call: NA; cdr3_nt: TGTGCCAGCAGCCTCCTTCGGTACGAGCAGTACTTC; cdr3_aa: CASSLLRYEQYF
clone_size: NA; v_call: TRBV28; j_call: TRBJ2-1; d_call: TRBD1; cdr3_nt: TGTGCCAGCAGTTTGGCGACAGGGCGTAAGTTCTTC; cdr3_aa: CASSLATGRKFF
clone_size: NA; v_call: TRBV5-4; j_call: TRBJ1-2; d_call: TRBD1; cdr3_nt: TGTGCCAGCAGCGGCCCGGGACAGGGCCATGGCTACACCTTC; cdr3_aa: CASSGPGQGHGYTF
clone_size: NA; v_call: TRBV11-2; j_call: TRBJ1-5; d_call: NA; cdr3_nt: TGTGCCAGCAGCTTATACGCGGGACCGGGGTATAGCAATCAGCCCCAGCATTTT; cdr3_aa: CASSLYAGPGYSNQPQHF
clone_size: NA; v_call: TRBV29-1; j_call: TRBJ2-1; d_call: NA; cdr3_nt: TGCAGCGTTCGAGGAGCCAGAGAGCAGTTCTTC; cdr3_aa: CSVRGAREQFF
clone_size: once; v_call: TRBV15; j_call: TRBJ1-3; d_call: NA; cdr3_nt: TGTGCCACCAGCAGAGAGTCGGTGGGCGGAAACACCATATATTTT; cdr3_aa: CATSRESVGGNTIYF
clone_size: once; v_call: TRBV19; j_call: TRBJ2-7; d_call: NA; cdr3_nt: TGTGCCAGTAGTGTGGGGGAGCAGTACTTC; cdr3_aa: CASSVGEQYF
clone_size: NA; v_call: TRBV7-8; j_call: TRBJ2-1; d_call: TRBD2; cdr3_nt: TGTGCCAGCAGCCCCGGGGTAGCGGGAGGCTACAATGAGCAGTTCTTC; cdr3_aa: CASSPGVAGGYNEQFF
clone_size: NA; v_call: TRBV18; j_call: TRBJ2-7; d_call: NA; cdr3_nt: TGTGCCAGCTCGCTCGACAGGTACGAGCAGTACTTC; cdr3_aa: CASSLDRYEQYF
clone_size: few; v_call: TRBV7-9; j_call: TRBJ2-1; d_call: NA; cdr3_nt: TGTGCCAGCAGCTTAGTGGGACCCACGTTCGAGCAGTTCTTC; cdr3_aa: CASSLVGPTFEQFF
clone_size: few; v_call: TRBV4-3; j_call: TRBJ1-1; d_call: NA; cdr3_nt: TGCGCCAGCAGCCAGACAGGGAACACTGAAGCTTTCTTT; cdr3_aa: CASSQTGNTEAFF
clone_size: NA; v_call: TRBV5-4; j_call: TRBJ2-7; d_call: NA; cdr3_nt: TGTGCCAGCAGCTCACCTTCCCAGGGATCCTCCTACGAGCAGTACTTC; cdr3_aa: CASSSPSQGSSYEQYF
clone_size: NA; v_call: TRBV5-1; j_call: TRBJ1-1; d_call: NA; cdr3_nt: TGCGCCAGCAGCTACCAAACAGGGTCCATGAACACTGAAGCTTTCTTT; cdr3_aa: CASSYQTGSMNTEAFF
clone_size: NA; v_call: TRBV19; j_call: TRBJ1-2; d_call: NA; cdr3_nt: TGTGCCAGTAGCCAGGCACCAGGGTTCGGCGGCTACACCTTC; cdr3_aa: CASSQAPGFGGYTF